This entry describes one TCR beta chain. Its antigen is not known. This record comes from a study of T cell repertoires in cytomegalovirus infection. About the study: Matching HLA type and CMV infection were both indicated by public TCR beta signatures.

TCRdb ran MiXCR on the reads and lists one entry per CDR3 protein. The data show about 530,000 distinct CDR3 sequences, roughly 29% seen once. Study-wide findings and caveats: HLA-C-restricted CMV clonotypes gave the most frequent clonotype in two of eight donors. Cumulated frequencies of public TCR beta families served to identify carriers of CMV plus the relevant HLA.

This TCR was sampled from a human donor in good health (CMV status not recorded). Some clones in this sample may be carry-over from other donors' samples. Sequencing used PBMCs.

The CDR3 DNA follows: TGTGCCAGCAGTCCCCGGGCAGGAGCGGTGCATAATTCACCCCTCCACTTT. Encoded protein: CASSPRAGAVHNSPLHF. This chain links TRBV6-5 with TRBJ1-6, with D unresolved. Looked up from germline, CDR1 is MNHEY and CDR2 is SVGAGI. V gave up 5 bases and J gave up 5 bases, with 19 bases separating them. CDR3 length: 17 amino acids.